This entry concerns a single T cell receptor beta chain. Read coverage stops 3 residues before the CDR3 terminus; the germline J gene supplies the remainder. This sample was taken from a study of T cells in women clearing cervical HPV infection. Here immunoSEQ multiplex PCR was the method, and the copy in TCRdb shows in-frame clones only, minus some. The sample includes approximately 12,000 clones. J lost 3 bases, V lost 6 bases, and 6 bases had no gene match. The CDR3 spans 16 residues. The source material was blood buffy coat. The chain has TRBV12-3 or TRBV12-4 and TRBJ2-3, with 13 positions matching TRBD2. This receptor was obtained from a woman between 18 and 70 years old with a cervical HPV16 infection that either progressed to CIN3+ or cleared (not recorded which). The CDR3 protein is CASSRTSGGMTDTQYF. Partial CDR3 DNA: TGTGCCAGCAGCAGGACTAGCGGGGGAATGACAGATACG.